This passage covers 26 T cell receptor beta chains from one sample sequenced in a study of blood T cell repertoires in COVID-19. The table came from immunoSEQ multiplex PCR; TCRdb's copy has only in-frame clones and leaves some out. In the table there are about 100,000 clones, 85% of which are singletons. Sequencing was performed on peripheral blood. The receptors derive from a human donor in a cohort sampled during active COVID-19.

CDR3 DNA sequence: TGTGCCAGCAGACTCAGCGGGGGGGACGGAACGCAGTATTTT. It specifies CASRLSGGDGTQYF. The genes are TRBV6-6 and TRBJ2-3; 10 bases are shared with TRBD2. The CDR3 runs 14 residues. J was trimmed by 9 bases and V by 6 bases; bases with no gene match: 9. Germline CDR1 and CDR2: MNHNY and SVGAGI (reference sequence).

The chain recombines TRBV27 with TRBJ1-1; D ambiguous. CDR3 length equals 16 residues. V was shortened by 4 bases and J by 2 bases, with 17 bases between the two germline ends. The germline V gene has CDR1 MNHEY and CDR2 SMNVEV (reference sequence). The CDR3 region has the DNA TGTGCCAGCAGTTCCCGGGTGGTTCAGAGCAACACTGAAGCTTTCTTT. Encoded protein: CASSSRVVQSNTEAFF.

The chain has TRBV7-2 and TRBJ2-4; 11 positions agree with TRBD2. The V and J ends lost 3 bases and 0 bases, in that order; junction bases with no gene match: 1. Germline loops: CDR1 SGHTA, CDR2 FQGNSA. The CDR3 length is 16 residues. This chain's CDR3 is CASSFGLAGAKNIQYF. In DNA, the CDR3 is TGTGCCAGCAGCTTTGGACTAGCGGGAGCCAAAAACATTCAGTACTTC.

This chain links TRBV5-6 with TRBJ2-7; tentative D call: TRBD1 (6 bases). Germline values: CDR1 SGHDT, CDR2 YYEEEE. The CDR3 covers 16 residues. The V and J ends lost 0 bases and 0 bases respectively, with 13 bases between them. CDR3 DNA sequence: TGTGCCAGCAGCTTGGCATACAGGGTGGGCTCCTACGAGCAGTACTTC. This translates into CASSLAYRVGSYEQYF. Together with reference TRBV5-6 and TRBJ2-7, the CDR3 gives the full variable domain: DAGVTQSPTHLIKTRGQQVTLRCSPKSGHDTVSWYQQALGQGPQFIFQYYEEEERQRGNFPDRFSGHQFPNYSSELNVNALLLGDSALYLCASSLAYRVGSYEQYFGPGTRLTVT.

This rearrangement joins TRBV5-1 to TRBJ2-7; 9 nucleotides match TRBD2. Losses at the gene ends were 0 bases for V and 5 bases for J; bases not matched to a gene: 9. The germline V gene has CDR1 SGHRS and CDR2 YFSETQ. CDR3 length: 16 amino acids. The CDR3 region has the DNA TGCGCCAGCAGCTTGGGTTCTAGCGGGGCTGGGAACGAGCAGTACTTC. This encodes CASSLGSSGAGNEQYF.

The chain recombines TRBV7-2 with TRBJ2-7; a weak D match, TRBD2 (5 bases). In germline, CDR1 is SGHTA, CDR2 FQGNSA. This CDR3 has 14 residues. Trimming shortened V by 2 bases and J by 2 bases, and 10 bases separated the two germline ends. The CDR3 spells CASSLYRGAYEQYF. CDR3 bases: TGTGCCAGCAGCTTATATCGGGGAGCCTACGAGCAGTACTTC.

The gene calls are TRBV6-1 and TRBJ2-5; TRBD2 aligns across 10 bases. The CDR3 has 13 amino acids. Germline V gene lookup returns CDR1 MNHNS and CDR2 SASEGT. V was pared by 3 bases and J by 12 bases, with 7 bases of the junction left unmatched. This CDR3 reads CASSDRYGLAEYF. DNA for the CDR3: TGTGCCAGCAGTGACCGCTACGGACTAGCGGAGTACTTC.

The DNA of the CDR3 is TGTGCCAGCAGGGGACAGGGGGCGGTCAATGAGCAGTTCTTC. It is translated as CASRGQGAVNEQFF. This chain connects TRBV6-6 to TRBJ2-1; TRBD1 agrees at 12 bases. The CDR3 has 14 amino acids. CDR1 and CDR2 (germline): MNHNY, SVGAGI (reference sequence). V lost 6 bases, J lost 6 bases, and 3 bases stayed unmatched.

The chain combines TRBV7-8 with TRBJ1-1, with D perhaps TRBD1 (6 bases). CDR1 and CDR2 from the germline V gene are SGHVS and FQNEAQ. The CDR3 consists of 16 residues. The V and J ends lost 0 bases and 0 bases respectively, with 11 bases between them. The CDR3 DNA follows: TGTGCCAGCAGCTTAGCAGGGACACCGATGAACACTGAAGCTTTCTTT. It specifies CASSLAGTPMNTEAFF.

The chain couples TRBV7-2 to TRBJ2-5, with D possibly TRBD1 on 5 matching bases. Germline V lookup: CDR1 SGHTA, CDR2 FQGNSA. V lost 1 base to trimming and J lost 4 bases, with 10 bases between them. The CDR3 runs 14 residues. Here the CDR3 reads CASSLGGASETQYF. The CDR3 coding sequence is TGTGCCAGCAGCTTAGGTGGGGCATCAGAGACCCAGTACTTC.

This chain links TRBV30 with TRBJ2-1, with D perhaps TRBD2 (6 bases). The V end was cut by 1 base, the J end by 8 bases, with 6 bases between. Per germline, CDR1 GTSNPN and CDR2 SVGIG (reference sequence). The CDR3 is made up of 11 amino acids. The CDR3 DNA follows: TGTGCCTGGAGTGGGGGGGATGAGCAGTTCTTC. It encodes CAWSGGDEQFF. Supplemented by reference TRBV30 and TRBJ2-1, the full variable domain reads SQTIHQWPATLVQPVGSPLSLECTVEGTSNPNLYWYRQAAGRGLQLLFYSVGIGQISSEVPQNLSASRPQDRQFILSSKKLLLSDSGFYLCAWSGGDEQFFGPGTRLTVL.

In its sample, this clone was seen once. This chain uses TRBV18 with TRBJ1-1; 9 positions agree with TRBD1. CDR3 size: 15 residues. Trimming at V came to 3 bases and at J to 5 bases, leaving 7 bases not matched to a gene. In germline, CDR1 is KGHSH, CDR2 LQKENI. The CDR3, as DNA: TGTGCCAGCTCACCCGAGACAGGGGGGAGGACTGAAGCTTTCTTT. This codes for CASSPETGGRTEAFF.

This rearrangement joins TRBV11-2 to TRBJ1-2, with TRBD1 matching 7 bases. Germline CDR1 reads SGHAT; CDR2 reads FQNNGV. V lost 4 bases to trimming and J lost 3 bases; unmatched junction nucleotides: 5. CDR3 length equals 14 residues. The CDR3: CASSYMTGHYGYTF. DNA for the CDR3: TGTGCCAGCAGCTACATGACAGGGCACTATGGCTACACCTTC.

The rearrangement uses TRBV4-3 and TRBJ2-1, with 12 bases that match TRBD2. The CDR3 spans 17 residues. The J segment lost 6 bases and the V segment lost 2 bases, leaving 8 bases of the junction unmatched. Germline CDR1 is LGHNA and CDR2 is YSLEER. This chain's CDR3 is CASSQLSLAGGSNEQFF. The DNA for the CDR3 is TGCGCCAGCAGCCAACTATCACTAGCGGGAGGATCCAATGAGCAGTTCTTC.

This chain links TRBV6-2 or TRBV6-3 with TRBJ1-6; 7 nucleotides match TRBD1. The V and J ends lost 2 bases and 0 bases, in that order; junction bases with no gene match: 7. CDR1 and CDR2 from the germline V gene are MNHEY and SVGEGT. The length of the CDR3 is 18 residues. This chain's CDR3 is CASSYRGTASSYNSPLHF. CDR3 DNA: TGTGCCAGCAGTTACCGCGGGACAGCCAGCTCCTATAATTCACCCCTCCACTTT.

The gene calls are TRBV9 and TRBJ2-5, with 7 bases matching TRBD2. The CDR3 is 14 amino acids. V dropped 4 bases and J dropped 5; count of bases not matched to a gene: 8. The germline V gene encodes CDR1 SGDLS and CDR2 YYNGEE. Here the CDR3 DNA reads TGTGCCAGCAGCCCAACTAGCGTGGGGGAGACCCAGTACTTC. This sequence encodes CASSPTSVGETQYF.

The chain joins TRBV5-1 to TRBJ2-3; 7 positions agree with TRBD1. The CDR3 loop spans 15 amino acids. The J segment lost 2 bases and the V segment lost 1 base, leaving 4 bases of the junction unmatched. CDR1 SGHRS and CDR2 YFSETQ come from the germline V gene. Written as DNA, the CDR3 is TGCGCCAGCAGCTTGAGGGGACAGCTCACAGATACGCAGTATTTT. Its protein product is CASSLRGQLTDTQYF.

This clone has only a few counts. The chain recombines TRBV4-1 with TRBJ1-6; 10 positions agree with TRBD1. CDR3 length: 16 amino acids. V lost 2 bases, J lost 9 bases, and 7 bases stayed unmatched. Looked up from germline, CDR1 is MGHRA and CDR2 is YSYEKL. The chain's CDR3 is CASSQQRDRGGSPLHF. CDR3 in DNA: TGCGCCAGCAGCCAACAGAGGGACAGGGGAGGTTCACCCCTCCACTTT.

The V call is TRBV18, the J call TRBJ2-7, with D possibly TRBD1 on 6 matching bases. V lost 3 bases and J lost 7, with 13 bases in between. In germline, CDR1 is KGHSH, CDR2 LQKENI. The CDR3 length is 13 residues. The CDR3 DNA sequence: TGTGCCAGCTCACCGGGGACCCAGGGGGAGCAGTACTTC. Encoded protein: CASSPGTQGEQYF. Full variable domain (missing parts from reference TRBV18 and TRBJ2-7): NAGVMQNPRHLVRRRGQEARLRCSPMKGHSHVYWYRQLPEEGLKFMVYLQKENIIDESGMPKERFSAEFPKEGPSILRIQQVVRGDSAAYFCASSPGTQGEQYFGPGTRLTVT.

The rearrangement joins TRBV27 to TRBJ2-1; D unresolved. V lost 5 bases to trimming and J lost 6 bases, with 14 bases between them. This CDR3 contains 14 residues. CDR1 and CDR2 (germline): MNHEY, SMNVEV (reference sequence). The CDR3 DNA reads as TGTGCCAGCAGTAGGTGGTCCACGGGCAATGAGCAGTTCTTC. As protein: CASSRWSTGNEQFF.

The chain has TRBV30 and TRBJ1-3; TRBD1 might be the D (6 bases). The CDR3 totals 14 residues. V shed 2 bases and J shed 0 bases, with 8 bases lying between them. The germline V gene has CDR1 GTSNPN and CDR2 SVGIG (reference sequence). The CDR3 is CAWSPTGSGNTIYF. CDR3 DNA: TGTGCCTGGAGTCCGACAGGCTCTGGAAACACCATATATTTT.

As regards this clone: One end of the junction is discordant with germline, which a read error may explain. The chain carries TRBV7-9 and TRBJ2-7, with D unresolved. The germline CDR1 and CDR2 sequences are SEHNR and FQNEAQ (reference sequence). The CDR3 consists of 13 residues. The CDR3 reads CASNLSRGDEQYF. Here the CDR3 DNA reads TGTGCCAGCAACTTAAGTCGCGGCGACGAGCAGTACTTC.

The chain has TRBV2 and TRBJ2-4; D gene uncertain. Germline V CDR1 and CDR2: SNHLY, FYNNEI. Trimming removed 2 bases from V and 5 bases from J, with 4 bases in between. CDR3 length equals 12 residues. The CDR3 sequence is CASSELENIQYF. CDR3 bases: TGTGCCAGCAGTGAATTAGAAAACATTCAGTACTTC.

The chain combines TRBV4-2 with TRBJ2-3, with 8 bases lining up with TRBD2. From germline, CDR1 is LGHNA and CDR2 YNFKEQ. This CDR3 contains 15 residues. The V and J ends lost 1 base and 6 bases, in that order; junction bases with no gene match: 6. The CDR3: CASSQAAGGGDTQYF. CDR3 in DNA: TGTGCCAGCAGCCAAGCCGCGGGAGGCGGGGATACGCAGTATTTT.

The V call is TRBV5-1, the J call TRBJ2-3; no definite D call. Trimming removed 0 bases from V and 1 base from J, with 3 bases in between. The CDR3 is 13 amino acids. Germline V gene lookup returns CDR1 SGHRS and CDR2 YFSETQ. The CDR3 nucleotides read TGCGCCAGCAGCTTGGCCGGCACAGATACGCAGTATTTT. Its protein is CASSLAGTDTQYF.

V and J are TRBV27 and TRBJ2-7, with 8 positions matching TRBD2. Looked up from germline, CDR1 is MNHEY and CDR2 is SMNVEV (reference sequence). The CDR3 consists of 15 residues. V shed 5 bases and J 5 bases; nucleotides not matched to a gene: 11. The CDR3 loop reads CASSTLGAGDNEQYF. The CDR3 region has the DNA TGTGCCAGCAGTACCCTAGGAGCGGGAGATAACGAGCAGTACTTC.